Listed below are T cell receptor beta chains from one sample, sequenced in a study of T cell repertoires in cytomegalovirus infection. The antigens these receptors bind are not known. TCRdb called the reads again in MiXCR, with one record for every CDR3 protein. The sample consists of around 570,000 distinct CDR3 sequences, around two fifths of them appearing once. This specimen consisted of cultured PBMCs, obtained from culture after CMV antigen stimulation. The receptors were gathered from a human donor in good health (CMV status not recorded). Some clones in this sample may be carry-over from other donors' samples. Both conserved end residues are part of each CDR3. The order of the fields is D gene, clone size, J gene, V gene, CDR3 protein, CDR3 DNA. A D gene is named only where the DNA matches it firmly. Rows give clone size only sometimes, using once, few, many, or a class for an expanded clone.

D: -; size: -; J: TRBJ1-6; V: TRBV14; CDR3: CASSQGWTPLHF; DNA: TGTGCCAGCAGCCAGGGGTGGACACCCCTCCACTTT
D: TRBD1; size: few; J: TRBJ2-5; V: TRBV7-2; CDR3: CASSFTQGETQYF; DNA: TGTGCCAGCAGCTTTACACAGGGGGAGACCCAGTACTTC
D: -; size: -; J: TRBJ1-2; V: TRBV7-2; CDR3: CASSPRDVYGYTF; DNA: TGTGCCAGCAGCCCCCGGGACGTATATGGCTACACCTTC
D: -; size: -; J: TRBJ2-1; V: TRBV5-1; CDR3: CASSWGSGPSEQFF; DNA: TGCGCCAGCAGCTGGGGCTCCGGGCCCAGTGAGCAGTTCTTC
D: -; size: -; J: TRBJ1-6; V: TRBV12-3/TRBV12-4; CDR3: CASSLSGLDSPLHF; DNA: TGTGCCAGCAGTTTATCAGGTCTCGATTCACCCCTCCACTTT
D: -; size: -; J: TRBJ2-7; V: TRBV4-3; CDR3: CASSQDTALEQYF; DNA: TGCGCCAGCAGCCAAGACACGGCCCTCGAGCAGTACTTC
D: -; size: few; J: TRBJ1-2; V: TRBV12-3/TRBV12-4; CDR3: CASSIQGYINYGYTF; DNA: TGTGCCAGCAGCATACAGGGCTACATTAACTATGGCTACACCTTC
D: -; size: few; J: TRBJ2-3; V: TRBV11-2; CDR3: CASSLVGSRTDTQYF; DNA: TGTGCCAGCAGCTTAGTCGGGAGCAGGACAGATACGCAGTATTTT
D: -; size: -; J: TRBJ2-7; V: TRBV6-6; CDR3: CASSYSPTAASSYEQYF; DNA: TGTGCCAGCAGTTACTCCCCGACGGCAGCCAGCTCCTACGAGCAGTACTTC
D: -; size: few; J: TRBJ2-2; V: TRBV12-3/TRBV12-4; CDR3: CASSLRRSSRPGELFF; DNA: TGTGCCAGCAGTTTACGGAGAAGCTCTAGACCCGGGGAGCTGTTTTTT
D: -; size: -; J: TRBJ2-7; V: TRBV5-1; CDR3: CARPCFEQYF; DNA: TGCGCCAGGCCCTGCTTCGAGCAGTACTTC
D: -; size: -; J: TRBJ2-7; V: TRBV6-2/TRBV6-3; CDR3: CASSLNRDWGSYEQYF; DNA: TGTGCCAGCAGTCTTAACCGGGACTGGGGCTCCTACGAGCAGTACTTC
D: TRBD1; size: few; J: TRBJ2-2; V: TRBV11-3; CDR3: CASSSRGQFTGELFF; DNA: TGTGCCAGCAGCTCCAGGGGGCAATTCACCGGGGAGCTGTTTTTT
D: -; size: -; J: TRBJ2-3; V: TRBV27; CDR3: CASSIDETPTDTQYF; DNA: TGTGCCAGCAGTATTGACGAGACGCCCACAGATACGCAGTATTTT
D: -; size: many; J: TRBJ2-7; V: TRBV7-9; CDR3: CASSQLPSEAYEQYF; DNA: TGTGCCAGCAGCCAACTCCCGAGCGAGGCCTACGAGCAGTACTTC
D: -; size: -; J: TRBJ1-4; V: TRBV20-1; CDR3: CSARSGWGRGGGEKLFF; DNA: TGCAGTGCTAGATCAGGGTGGGGTAGAGGGGGGGGCGAAAAACTGTTTTTT
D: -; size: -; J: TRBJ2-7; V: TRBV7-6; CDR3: CASSLVYREATYEQYF; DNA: TGTGCCAGCAGCTTAGTTTACAGGGAAGCAACCTACGAGCAGTACTTC
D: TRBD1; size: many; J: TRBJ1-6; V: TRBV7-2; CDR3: CASSLDLGQGGHSPLHF; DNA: TGTGCCAGCAGCTTAGACCTCGGGCAGGGGGGGCATTCACCCCTCCACTTT